These 31 T cell receptor beta chains share one sample of origin, sequenced in a study of blood T cell repertoires in COVID-19 (TCRdb year 2020). The library relied on the immunoSEQ multiplex PCR assay. In its TCRdb copy, this immuneACCESS table keeps in-frame sequences only and misses some clones. Where compared with another copy, unresolved V genes explain less than half of these, and the others have no known cause. This sample is represented by tens of thousands of clones; roughly 85% of them were singletons. 10% of the sample is held by the ten biggest clonotypes. The sample was peripheral blood. Receptors were obtained from a human donor in a cohort sampled during active COVID-19.

This sequence joins TRBV7-9 and TRBJ1-1; a weak D match, TRBD1 (5 bases). V lost 3 bases and J lost 2, with 10 bases in between. This CDR3 contains 14 residues. Germline values: CDR1 SEHNR, CDR2 FQNEAQ (reference sequence). The DNA for the CDR3 is TGTGCCAGCAGCTTGAGTCAGGGTAACACTGAAGCTTTCTTT. Translating it yields CASSLSQGNTEAFF.

In this sample, this clone turned up a few times. The V and J genes are TRBV19 and TRBJ1-2, with 8 bases that match TRBD1. V gave up 7 bases and J gave up 1 base; unmatched junction bases: 5. CDR3 length: 14 amino acids. CDR1 and CDR2 from the germline V gene are LNHDA and SQIVND (reference sequence). The CDR3 region has the DNA TGTGCCAGTACCCTGGACAGGGTTAACTATGGCTACACCTTC. Translation gives CASTLDRVNYGYTF.

V gene TRBV29-1 combines with J gene TRBJ2-7; TRBD1 aligns across 9 bases. CDR3 length equals 16 residues. The ends lost 0 bases at V and 4 bases at J; junction bases unmatched: 10. Germline CDR1 reads SQVTM; CDR2 reads ANQGSEA. This CDR3 reads CSVEDRQGQGLYEQYF. CDR3 in DNA: TGCAGCGTTGAAGACCGTCAGGGACAGGGATTGTACGAGCAGTACTTC.

This rearrangement joins TRBV11-2 to TRBJ2-1, with TRBD2 matching over 10 bases. V was pared by 2 bases and J by 3 bases, with 4 bases of the junction left unmatched. Germline CDR1 SGHAT, CDR2 FQNNGV. The CDR3 runs to 16 residues. The CDR3 here is CASSLSSGSFYNEQFF. The CDR3 DNA follows: TGTGCCAGCAGCTTATCTAGCGGGAGCTTCTACAATGAGCAGTTCTTC.

The V gene is TRBV6-5, the J gene TRBJ2-1, with 7 bases identical to TRBD2. V was pared by 6 bases and J by 10 bases, with 9 bases of the junction left unmatched. This CDR3 is 13 amino acids long. Germline V gives CDR1 MNHEY, CDR2 SVGAGI. The DNA for the CDR3 is TGTGCCAGCAGGTCCGGGGGGTATGGCGAGCAGTTCTTC. It is translated as CASRSGGYGEQFF.

The rearrangement links TRBV28 to TRBJ1-5; D perhaps matches TRBD1 (5 bases). V dropped 5 bases and J dropped 10 bases, with 21 bases sitting between them. Germline V gene sequence: CDR1 MDHEN, CDR2 SYDVKM. CDR3 length: 15 residues. The CDR3 spells CASSLQTVITGPQHF. Written as DNA, the CDR3 is TGTGCCAGCAGTCTACAGACTGTCATCACAGGTCCCCAGCATTTT.

The CDR3 DNA reads as TGCGCCAGCAGCCTGGACACGTCCCGTGGCTACACCTTC. Encoded protein: CASSLDTSRGYTF. The chain has TRBV5-1 and TRBJ1-2; TRBD1 is a possible D gene (5 bases). The CDR3 covers 13 residues. The germline gives CDR1 SGHRS, CDR2 YFSETQ. Between the trimmed V and J ends, which lost 4 bases and 7 bases, there was a span of 14 bases. The variable domain in full, completed from reference TRBV5-1 and TRBJ1-2, reads KAGVTQTPRYLIKTRGQQVTLSCSPISGHRSVSWYQQTPGQGLQFLFEYFSETQRNKGNFPGRFSGRQFSNSRSEMNVSTLELGDSALYLCASSLDTSRGYTFGSGTRLTVV.

The chain couples TRBV11-2 to TRBJ2-7; no firm D call. The CDR3 totals 14 residues. The V end was cut by 5 bases, the J end by 5 bases, with 16 bases between. Germline-derived CDR1 and CDR2 are SGHAT and FQNNGV. The CDR3 region has the DNA TGTGCCAGCAGCCCCGCTTTCGCCAGGCACGAGCAGTACTTC. This sequence encodes CASSPAFARHEQYF. Using reference TRBV11-2 and TRBJ2-7 for the parts outside the CDR3, the full variable domain is EAGVAQSPRYKIIEKRQSVAFWCNPISGHATLYWYQQILGQGPKLLIQFQNNGVVDDSQLPKDRFSAERLKGVDSTLKIQPAKLEDSAVYLCASSPAFARHEQYFGPGTRLTVT.

V usage is TRBV27 and J usage is TRBJ2-1; 7 bases agree with TRBD2. This CDR3 is built from 13 residues. V was pared by 6 bases and J by 6 bases, with 5 bases of the junction left unmatched. Per the germline V gene, CDR1 is MNHEY and CDR2 is SMNVEV (reference sequence). The CDR3 loop is CASRWTGGNEQFF. The CDR3 DNA is TGTGCCAGCAGATGGACGGGAGGCAATGAGCAGTTCTTC.

The chain couples TRBV18 to TRBJ2-1; tentative D call: TRBD2 (5 bases). The V and J ends lost 2 bases and 4 bases respectively, with 9 bases between them. CDR1 and CDR2 from the germline V gene are KGHSH and LQKENI. CDR3 length: 14 amino acids. The CDR3 DNA is TGTGCCAGCTCACCAGACGGGGATTACAATGAGCAGTTCTTC. Translated, it gives CASSPDGDYNEQFF. Complete variable domain (other parts from reference TRBV18 and TRBJ2-1): NAGVMQNPRHLVRRRGQEARLRCSPMKGHSHVYWYRQLPEEGLKFMVYLQKENIIDESGMPKERFSAEFPKEGPSILRIQQVVRGDSAAYFCASSPDGDYNEQFFGPGTRLTVL.

The chain uses TRBV20-1 and TRBJ1-2; D gene ambiguous. Germline CDR1 DFQATT, CDR2 SNEGSKA (reference sequence). The CDR3 contains 11 residues. Trimming removed 3 bases from V and 4 bases from J, with 6 bases in between. CDR3 sequence (DNA): TGCAGTGCTAGTGACGGCTATGGCTACACCTTC. Amino acids: CSASDGYGYTF.

This chain uses TRBV7-2 with TRBJ1-1, with D possibly TRBD1 on 5 matching bases. Germline V CDR1 and CDR2: SGHTA, FQGNSA. V was cut by 5 bases and J by 4 bases, with 17 bases left in between. This CDR3 has 15 residues. CDR3 amino acids: CASSALRVGGTEAFF. CDR3 nucleotides: TGTGCCAGCAGCGCCTTAAGGGTCGGGGGCACTGAAGCTTTCTTT.

The chain combines TRBV4-1 with TRBJ2-4; 10 nucleotides match TRBD2. With V trimmed by 0 bases and J by 9 bases, 8 bases remained unmatched. CDR3 size: 16 residues. Germline V gene sequence: CDR1 MGHRA, CDR2 YSYEKL. The CDR3, as DNA: TGCGCCAGCAGCCAAGACCCAGCGGGAGGGCCTGCCATTCAGTACTTC. Protein sequence: CASSQDPAGGPAIQYF.

The gene calls are TRBV10-2 and TRBJ2-5; TRBD2 aligns across 9 bases. V gave up 7 bases and J gave up 4 bases; unmatched junction bases: 7. Per the germline V gene, CDR1 is WSHSY and CDR2 is SAAADI. The CDR3 loop spans 14 amino acids. The CDR3 coding sequence is TGCGCCAGCACCCCTAGCGGGATAGGAGAGACCCAGTACTTC. It specifies CASTPSGIGETQYF.

This clone was recorded once. This chain connects TRBV7-6 to TRBJ1-1; tentative D call: TRBD1 (6 bases). Trimming shortened V by 1 base and J by 1 base, and 7 bases separated the two germline ends. CDR3 length: 14 residues. From germline, CDR1 is SGHVS and CDR2 FNYEAQ. The CDR3 coding sequence is TGTGCCAGCAGCTTAGTAGGGGGGAACACTGAAGCTTTCTTT. As protein: CASSLVGGNTEAFF.

The genes are TRBV30 and TRBJ2-5, with D possibly being TRBD1 (9 bases). The CDR3 has 18 residues. The V gene lost 0 bases and the J gene lost 2 bases, with 22 bases spanning the gap. CDR1 is GTSNPN, CDR2 SVGIG, per germline (reference sequence). DNA for the CDR3: TGTGCCTGGAGTGTGGGACAGGGTGTGCTAGCGGGTCAAGAGACCCAGTACTTC. Translation gives CAWSVGQGVLAGQETQYF.

The genes are TRBV7-9 and TRBJ2-7; 12 bases map to TRBD2. CDR1 is SEHNR and CDR2 is FQNEAQ in the germline V gene (reference sequence). This CDR3 is 17 amino acids long. V lost 4 bases and J lost 4; bases outside the gene matches: 11. CDR3 in amino acids: CASSSGTSGPGPYEQYF. The CDR3 region has the DNA TGTGCCAGCAGCTCCGGGACTAGCGGGCCGGGACCATACGAGCAGTACTTC.

The chain uses TRBV3-1 (or the pseudogene TRBV3-2) and TRBJ2-7, with 12 bases fitting TRBD2. This CDR3 region has 15 residues. Germline V gene lookup returns CDR1 LGHDT and CDR2 YNNKEL (reference sequence). The ends lost 2 bases at V and 5 bases at J; junction bases unmatched: 4. CDR3 DNA: TGTGCCAGCAGCCAACTATGGACTAGCGGGAACGAGCAGTACTTC. Amino acid sequence: CASSQLWTSGNEQYF.

The V and J genes are TRBV21-1 and TRBJ1-5; the listed D gene, TRBD1, was not tested against the DNA. TRBV21-1 is reported as a pseudogene. CDR3 size: 17 residues. CDR3 in amino acids: CARKVVMTGSPHQPQHF. In DNA, the CDR3 is TGTGCCCGGAAGGTAGTGATGACAGGGTCCCCCCATCAGCCCCAGCATTTT.

The rearrangement joins TRBV12-3 or TRBV12-4 to TRBJ1-2, with TRBD1 matching 8 bases. V was pared by 3 bases and J by 8 bases, with 5 bases of the junction left unmatched. The CDR3 is 13 residues long. For the CDR3, the DNA is TGTGCCAGCAGTTTCGGACAGGGTCTAGGCTACACCTTC. This encodes CASSFGQGLGYTF.

This chain uses TRBV27 with TRBJ1-2; 7 nucleotides match TRBD1. Germline CDR1 and CDR2: MNHEY and SMNVEV (reference sequence). V was clipped by 1 base and J by 4 bases; unmatched bases: 6. This CDR3 region has 15 residues. DNA for the CDR3: TGTGCCAGCAGTTTATATCGGGACAGCCCCTATGGCTACACCTTC. It is translated as CASSLYRDSPYGYTF.

The genes are TRBV7-9 and TRBJ2-3; 8 bases align to TRBD2. The CDR3 spans 17 residues. Germline loops: CDR1 SEHNR, CDR2 FQNEAQ (reference sequence). The trim removed 4 bases at V and 7 bases at J, leaving 16 bases unmatched. CDR3 amino acids: CASSSIFDGLALNTQYF. DNA for the CDR3: TGTGCCAGCAGCTCAATATTCGACGGACTAGCATTGAATACGCAGTATTTT.

This clone has more than one count but fewer than ten. This chain joins TRBV5-4 and TRBJ2-2; 7 bases match TRBD1. Germline V CDR1 and CDR2: SGHNT, YYREEE (reference sequence). The CDR3 spans 15 residues. V shed 2 bases, J shed 5 bases, and the junction held 6 bases outside the gene matches. Here the CDR3 reads CASSLGQVRTGELFF. The CDR3 DNA reads TGTGCCAGCAGCTTAGGACAGGTCCGGACCGGGGAGCTGTTTTTT.

This clone appeared once. Germline and junction disagree at one end, which may indicate a read error. In DNA form, the CDR3 reads TGTGCCAGCAGCTTAGACTGGGGTAGCGCTCTGTTC. Residues: CASSLDWGSALF. The chain couples TRBV7-2 to TRBJ2-7, with a weak D call TRBD2 (5 bases). This CDR3 comprises 12 residues. In germline, CDR1 is SGHTA, CDR2 FQGNSA.

The V and J genes are TRBV3-1 (or the pseudogene TRBV3-2) and TRBJ2-1; 14 bases fit TRBD2. This CDR3 spans 16 amino acids. Unmatched junction bases numbered 6, after V lost 3 bases and J lost 8 bases. CDR1 is LGHDT, CDR2 YNNKEL, per germline (reference sequence). The CDR3 region is CASSQWTSGRSDEQFF. CDR3 sequence (DNA): TGTGCCAGCAGCCAGTGGACTAGCGGGAGGTCTGATGAGCAGTTCTTC.

The J gene is TRBJ1-1, the V gene TRBV29-1, with 11 bases identical to TRBD1. The germline V gene has CDR1 SQVTM and CDR2 ANQGSEA. After removal of 6 bases from V and 4 bases from J, the junction contained 7 bases not matched to a gene. The CDR3 length is 14 residues. CDR3 coding DNA: TGCAGCGTGTGGACAGGGGGCCGGGGCACTGAAGCTTTCTTT. Amino acid sequence: CSVWTGGRGTEAFF. Filled out from reference TRBV29-1 and TRBJ1-1, the complete variable domain reads SAVISQKPSRDICQRGTSLTIQCQVDSQVTMMFWYRQQPGQSLTLIATANQGSEATYESGFVIDKFPISRPNLTFSTLTVSNMSPEDSSIYLCSVWTGGRGTEAFFGQGTRLTVV.

The chain has TRBV6-5 and TRBJ2-7, with D hard to call. Germline CDR1 reads MNHEY; CDR2 reads SVGAGI. Trimming left V 5 bases short and J 2 bases short, with 7 bases between. The CDR3 loop spans 12 amino acids. CDR3 bases: TGTGCCAGCAGTCGTCCCCCCTACGAGCAGTACTTC. It encodes CASSRPPYEQYF.

The chain couples TRBV27 to TRBJ2-2; TRBD2 matches 12 bases. V shed 2 bases, J shed 6 bases, and the junction held 7 bases outside the gene matches. Germline V CDR1 and CDR2: MNHEY, SMNVEV (reference sequence). The CDR3 totals 17 residues. The CDR3 nucleotides read TGTGCCAGCAGTTTACCGACTAGCGGGAGTAAGCCCGGGGAGCTGTTTTTT. It is translated as CASSLPTSGSKPGELFF.

J is TRBJ1-4 and V is TRBV11-2; D remains ambiguous. Germline V gene data show CDR1 as SGHAT and CDR2 as FQNNGV. The CDR3 has 13 amino acids. V lost 3 bases, J lost 4 bases, and 6 bases lay in between. CDR3 coding DNA: TGTGCCAGCAGCTTCACCTATAATGAAAAACTGTTTTTT. Its protein product is CASSFTYNEKLFF. Full variable domain (outside the CDR3, taken from reference TRBV11-2 and TRBJ1-4): EAGVAQSPRYKIIEKRQSVAFWCNPISGHATLYWYQQILGQGPKLLIQFQNNGVVDDSQLPKDRFSAERLKGVDSTLKIQPAKLEDSAVYLCASSFTYNEKLFFGSGTQLSVL.

V and J are TRBV19 and TRBJ2-5; D may be TRBD2 (5 bases). The germline V gene encodes CDR1 LNHDA and CDR2 SQIVND (reference sequence). The CDR3 is made up of 13 amino acids. V lost 6 bases and J lost 1, with 9 bases in between. This CDR3 is CASSGNSQETQYF. CDR3 nucleotide sequence: TGTGCCAGTAGCGGGAACAGCCAAGAGACCCAGTACTTC. The full variable domain, its missing parts supplied by reference TRBV19 and TRBJ2-5, is DGGITQSPKYLFRKEGQNVTLSCEQNLNHDAMYWYRQDPGQGLRLIYYSQIVNDFQKGDIAEGYSVSREKKESFPLTVTSAQKNPTAFYLCASSGNSQETQYFGPGTRLLVL.

In its sample, this clone was seen once. The J gene is TRBJ2-2, the V gene TRBV3-1 (or the pseudogene TRBV3-2), with 7 positions matching TRBD1. Per germline, CDR1 LGHDT and CDR2 YNNKEL (reference sequence). V was clipped by 4 bases and J by 7 bases; unmatched bases: 9. CDR3 length equals 15 residues. The CDR3 here is CASSLVGTVGGELFF. For the CDR3, the DNA is TGTGCCAGCAGCCTGGTAGGGACAGTCGGCGGGGAGCTGTTTTTT.